The 32 T cell receptor beta chains presented below share a single source sample, sequenced in a study of beta chain features in type 1 diabetes. As every portion of the isolated RNA was reverse transcribed, the sequencing read expressed TCRB transcripts. TCRdb's table, derived via immunoSEQ multiplex PCR, lists solely in-frame clones and lacks some. The sample includes roughly 290,000 clones, about 8% of them seen just once. The specimen was central memory CD4+ T cells from blood. Receptor source: a woman between 18 and 29 years old in good health.

This clone has just a few counts. The gene calls are TRBV7-3 and TRBJ2-7; 7 positions agree with TRBD1. The CDR3 spans 14 residues. The ends lost 5 bases at V and 2 bases at J; junction bases unmatched: 6. CDR1 SGHTA and CDR2 FQGTGA come from the germline V gene. CDR3 nucleotides: TGTGCCAGCAGCCCCAGCCAGGGGGCCTACGAGCAGTACGTC. It codes for CASSPSQGAYEQYV.

This chain connects TRBV5-6 to TRBJ2-5; D remains ambiguous. Trimming removed 4 bases at V and 2 bases at J, with 15 bases between. This CDR3 has 15 amino acids. From germline, CDR1 is SGHDT and CDR2 YYEEEE. The CDR3 here is CASSTIESRQETQYF. The CDR3 DNA reads TGTGCCAGCAGCACCATAGAGAGTCGGCAAGAGACCCAGTACTTC.

This clone was detected a few times. The rearrangement joins TRBV27 to TRBJ1-6; no reliable D call. The CDR3 is made up of 14 amino acids. The V gene lost 6 bases and the J gene lost 11 bases, with 17 bases spanning the gap. Germline V gene lookup returns CDR1 MNHEY and CDR2 SMNVEV (reference sequence). The CDR3 here is CASRAHTVMAPLHF. The CDR3 DNA reads TGTGCCAGCAGGGCTCACACGGTCATGGCACCCCTCCACTTT.

This clone was counted only a few times. The chain is built from TRBV10-3 and TRBJ2-3; 11 bases are shared with TRBD2. Trimming cost V 8 bases and J 6 bases; bases outside gene matches: 7. Germline V gene data show CDR1 as ENHRY and CDR2 as SYGVKD. The CDR3 consists of 14 residues. The CDR3 reads CAIGVSGGADTQYF. The DNA for the CDR3 is TGTGCCATCGGTGTTAGCGGGGGGGCTGATACGCAGTATTTT.

The chain is built from TRBV20-1 and TRBJ1-2, with a tentative D call TRBD1 (6 bases). The CDR3 consists of 11 residues. CDR1 and CDR2 (germline): DFQATT, SNEGSKA (reference sequence). CDR3: CSPGGGDGYTF. CDR3 DNA sequence: TGCAGCCCCGGGGGGGGCGATGGCTACACCTTC.

This clone was detected a few times. The V gene is TRBV11-2, the J gene TRBJ2-3; 8 nucleotides line up with TRBD2. This CDR3 has 17 residues. The germline V gene has CDR1 SGHAT and CDR2 FQNNGV. Trimming took 1 base from V and 6 from J; bases not matched to a gene: 12. Here the CDR3 reads CASSLGRFGGGLDTQYF. The CDR3 DNA reads as TGTGCCAGCAGCTTAGGGCGATTTGGCGGGGGGCTGGATACGCAGTATTTT.

This clone was observed a handful of times. The chain joins TRBV6-6 to TRBJ1-1, with 7 bases aligning to TRBD1. Germline V gene data show CDR1 as MNHNY and CDR2 as SVGAGI (reference sequence). V lost 8 bases to trimming and J lost 3 bases; unmatched junction nucleotides: 6. The CDR3 is 13 residues long. CDR3 sequence reads: CASDRAGYTEAFF. The CDR3 DNA reads as TGTGCCAGCGACAGGGCGGGCTACACTGAAGCTTTCTTT.

This rearrangement joins TRBV6-1 to TRBJ2-5; TRBD2 might be the D (5 bases). Germline CDR1 and CDR2: MNHNS and SASEGT. Trimming took off 8 bases at V and 4 bases at J, with 14 bases between the two ends. The CDR3 runs 13 residues. The CDR3 loop is CASGESIPETQYF. In DNA, the CDR3 is TGTGCCAGCGGGGAGTCGATTCCAGAGACCCAGTACTTC.

This clone was found a few times. The chain links TRBV18 to TRBJ1-2; D remains unclear. With 3 bases removed from V and 5 bases from J, the gap between germline ends came to 19 bases. The germline V gene encodes CDR1 KGHSH and CDR2 LQKENI. The CDR3 is made up of 16 amino acids. CDR3 DNA sequence: TGTGCCAGCTCACCGCGATCGCAGACTTCAATGTATGGCTACACCTTC. It translates to CASSPRSQTSMYGYTF.

This clone was observed a handful of times. The chain has TRBV4-2 and TRBJ1-2; 7 bases align to TRBD1. Looked up from germline, CDR1 is LGHNA and CDR2 is YNFKEQ. Trimming at V came to 0 bases and at J to 4 bases, leaving 8 bases not matched to a gene. The CDR3 sequence is 16 residues long. In DNA, the CDR3 is TGTGCCAGCAGCCAAGAGATGGGACAGAATCTCTATGGCTACACCTTC. Translation: CASSQEMGQNLYGYTF.

Details on this clone: A much larger clone differs from this one at a single base, so this may be a read error. The chain uses TRBV4-1 and TRBJ2-5; D is unresolved. This CDR3 has 16 residues. Between the trimmed V and J ends, which lost 0 bases and 0 bases, there was a span of 11 bases. Germline V gene sequence: CDR1 MGHRA, CDR2 YSYEKL. CDR3 loop: CASSQDYTGYQETQYF. In DNA, the CDR3 is TGCGCCAGCAGCCAAGACTATACCGGCTACCAAGAGACCCAGTACTTC.

This clone has more than one count but fewer than ten. The rearrangement links TRBV5-1 to TRBJ2-5, with D maybe TRBD2 (6 bases). CDR1 and CDR2 from the germline V gene are SGHRS and YFSETQ. Deletions cut 4 bases from V and 5 bases from J, with 12 bases between. This CDR3 has 13 residues. In nucleotides, the CDR3 is TGCGCCAGCAGCCGGGGGTCCGGGGAGACCCAGTACTTC. Amino acid sequence: CASSRGSGETQYF.

This chain links TRBV28 with TRBJ1-5; 10 bases agree with TRBD1. The germline CDR1 and CDR2 sequences are MDHEN and SYDVKM. This CDR3 region has 15 residues. V lost 6 bases and J lost 2; bases outside the gene matches: 4. The CDR3 here is CASRHGTGGNQPQHF. CDR3 nucleotide sequence: TGTGCCAGCAGACACGGGACAGGGGGCAATCAGCCCCAGCATTTT.

This clone was counted only a few times. The chain has TRBV5-4 and TRBJ2-4, with TRBD2 identical over 8 bases. This CDR3 is built from 17 residues. CDR1 and CDR2 (germline): SGHNT, YYREEE (reference sequence). V lost 4 bases, J lost 2 bases, and 11 bases stayed unmatched. CDR3 DNA sequence: TGTGCCAGCAGCCTCATCGCGACTAGCGCAACCAAAAACATTCAGTACTTC. Its protein product is CASSLIATSATKNIQYF.

This clone has only a few counts. The chain couples TRBV12-5 to TRBJ2-5; D call uncertain. CDR1 is LGHNT, CDR2 FRNRAP, per germline. V shed 2 bases and J shed 2 bases, with 6 bases lying between them. This CDR3 is 13 amino acids long. The CDR3: CASGLQRQETQYF. The CDR3 region has the DNA TGTGCTAGTGGTTTGCAGCGTCAAGAGACCCAGTACTTC.

This clone appeared a few times. V usage is TRBV10-3 and J usage is TRBJ1-2, with D possibly being TRBD1 (5 bases). Germline V gene sequence: CDR1 ENHRY, CDR2 SYGVKD. CDR3 size: 12 residues. V was pared by 8 bases and J by 6 bases, with 13 bases between. The CDR3 here is CAISPREDGYTF. DNA of the CDR3: TGTGCCATCTCCCCCAGGGAGGATGGCTACACCTTC.

CDR3 in amino acids: CAWSLYLSNNEQFF. Written as DNA, the CDR3 is TGTGCCTGGAGTTTGTACCTTAGTAACAATGAGCAGTTCTTC. The V call is TRBV30, the J call TRBJ2-1; D gene uncertain. The CDR3 is made up of 14 amino acids. V was pared by 2 bases and J by 5 bases, with 13 bases between. Germline loops: CDR1 GTSNPN, CDR2 SVGIG (reference sequence).

This clone was detected ten times or more. The rearrangement uses TRBV7-2 and TRBJ2-7, with D perhaps matching TRBD1 or TRBD2 (6 bases each). The CDR3 has 13 residues. Germline CDR1 reads SGHTA; CDR2 reads FQGNSA. The V gene lost 0 bases and the J gene lost 6 bases, with 9 bases spanning the gap. The CDR3 nucleotides read TGTGCCAGCAGCTTAGCCGGGGGCTTCGAGCAGTACTTC. Encoded protein: CASSLAGGFEQYF.

The sample holds a few counts of this clone. V gene TRBV18 combines with J gene TRBJ2-1; D is unresolved. V lost 5 bases and J lost 0, with 14 bases in between. Germline V gene data show CDR1 as KGHSH and CDR2 as LQKENI. This CDR3 comprises 16 residues. In DNA form, the CDR3 reads TGTGCCAGCTCATTCCTAGATTCGGGCTCCTACAATGAGCAGTTCTTC. It encodes CASSFLDSGSYNEQFF.

This clone was seen a handful of times. The chain is built from TRBV7-3 and TRBJ2-1; a weak D match, TRBD1 (5 bases). V lost 5 bases, J lost 5 bases, and 10 bases lay in between. CDR3 length: 13 residues. Germline V lookup: CDR1 SGHTA, CDR2 FQGTGA. The CDR3 is CASSQSRDNEQFF. The CDR3 DNA follows: TGTGCCAGCAGCCAAAGCAGGGACAATGAGCAGTTCTTC.

V is TRBV6-5 and J is TRBJ1-2; tentative D call: TRBD1 (5 bases). Germline values: CDR1 MNHEY, CDR2 SVGAGI. V gave up 0 bases and J gave up 5 bases, with 10 bases separating them. CDR3 size: 14 residues. CDR3 sequence reads: CASSYSSGKYGYTF. CDR3 sequence (DNA): TGTGCCAGCAGTTACTCATCAGGGAAGTATGGCTACACCTTC.

J is TRBJ1-2 and V is TRBV7-9, with 10 bases aligning to TRBD1. The ends lost 4 bases at V and 7 bases at J; junction bases unmatched: 12. The germline CDR1 and CDR2 sequences are SEHNR and FQNEAQ (reference sequence). This CDR3 contains 16 residues. CDR3 nucleotide sequence: TGTGCCAGCAGCTCAGCAGGACAGGGGGGCCTTCGTGGCTACACCTTC. Protein product: CASSSAGQGGLRGYTF.

This clone was counted many times. The chain carries TRBV6-6 and TRBJ1-6; 8 bases agree with TRBD1. Germline values: CDR1 MNHNY, CDR2 SVGAGI (reference sequence). The CDR3 is 13 residues long. J was trimmed by 10 bases and V by 4 bases; bases with no gene match: 3. In nucleotides, the CDR3 is TGTGCCAGCAGTTCGACAGGGGACTCACCCCTCCACTTT. This gives the protein CASSSTGDSPLHF.

Many counts were recorded for this clone. The genes are TRBV14 and TRBJ1-4; TRBD1 matches at 11 bases. The germline gives CDR1 SGHDN, CDR2 FVKESK. V lost 1 base to trimming and J lost 7 bases; unmatched junction nucleotides: 5. The CDR3 spans 16 residues. This CDR3 reads CASSQGAGTGGEKLFF. CDR3 in DNA: TGTGCCAGCAGCCAAGGAGCCGGGACAGGGGGTGAAAAACTGTTTTTT.

This chain connects TRBV13 to TRBJ2-1; D is tentatively TRBD1 or TRBD2 (5 bases each). In germline, CDR1 is PRHDT, CDR2 FYEKMQ (reference sequence). Deletions cut 2 bases from V and 5 bases from J, with 13 bases between. CDR3 length equals 15 residues. CDR3 DNA: TGTGCCAGCAGCTTAATCCGGGGCTGGGACAATGAGCAGTTCTTC. Protein: CASSLIRGWDNEQFF.

As regards this clone: Other DNA sequences in this sample translate to the same CDR3. The J gene is TRBJ2-1, the V gene TRBV9; D remains unclear. Trimming pared 0 bases from V and 0 bases from J, leaving 4 bases between. The CDR3 is made up of 14 amino acids. Germline V CDR1 and CDR2: SGDLS, YYNGEE. The CDR3 coding sequence is TGTGCCAGCAGCGTAGGTGGCTCCTACAATGAGCAGTTCTTC. Amino acid sequence: CASSVGGSYNEQFF. Together with reference TRBV9 and TRBJ2-1, the CDR3 gives the full variable domain: DSGVTQTPKHLITATGQRVTLRCSPRSGDLSVYWYQQSLDQGLQFLIQYYNGEERAKGNILERFSAQQFPDLHSELNLSSLELGDSALYFCASSVGGSYNEQFFGPGTRLTVL.

V and J are TRBV2 and TRBJ2-1; TRBD2 is a possible D gene (5 bases). This CDR3 contains 11 residues. The ends were cut back, 10 bases at V and 4 bases at J, with 8 bases in the middle. The germline gives CDR1 SNHLY, CDR2 FYNNEI. The CDR3 DNA reads TGTGCCACCCGGGATTACAATGAGCAGTTCTTC. Its translation is CATRDYNEQFF.

This clone was seen once. This chain connects TRBV5-1 to TRBJ1-2, with D possibly being TRBD1 (6 bases). V lost 4 bases, J lost 0 bases, and 10 bases lay in between. This CDR3 has 14 residues. CDR1 is SGHRS, CDR2 YFSETQ, per germline. CDR3 nucleotide sequence: TGCGCCAGCAGCGAGGACAGAGCTAACTATGGCTACACCTTC. Translation: CASSEDRANYGYTF.

This clone showed up many times. The rearrangement joins TRBV9 to TRBJ1-3, with 7 positions matching TRBD1. Germline trimming cut 3 bases from V and 0 bases from J; bases unmatched to any gene: 6. The CDR3 consists of 16 residues. In germline, CDR1 is SGDLS, CDR2 YYNGEE. CDR3 residues: CASSAGTVHSGNTIYF. CDR3 DNA: TGTGCCAGCAGCGCTGGGACAGTCCACTCTGGAAACACCATATATTTT.

As to this clone: This may arise from a read error, as a much more abundant clone is one base away. This chain connects TRBV7-3 to TRBJ2-3, with TRBD2 identical over 15 bases. The CDR3 contains 17 residues. Germline CDR1 is SGHTA and CDR2 is FQGTGA. V dropped 5 bases and J dropped 3; count of bases not matched to a gene: 6. CDR3 sequence reads: CASSPRTSGGATDTQYF. DNA of the CDR3: TGTGCCAGCAGCCCCCGGACTAGCGGGGGGGCAACAGATACGCAGTATTTT.

This clone was seen at least ten times. DNA for the CDR3: TGTGCCAGTAGTATGCCCGGGAGCCCCTACAATGAGCAGTTCTTC. Amino acids: CASSMPGSPYNEQFF. This chain uses TRBV19 with TRBJ2-1; D is perhaps TRBD2 (6 bases). Trimming took off 3 bases at V and 2 bases at J, with 11 bases between the two ends. Germline V gene lookup returns CDR1 LNHDA and CDR2 SQIVND (reference sequence). The CDR3 consists of 15 residues.

This clone appeared a few times. The same CDR3 is also encoded by other DNA sequences in this sample. V gene TRBV9 combines with J gene TRBJ1-2; possibly TRBD1 for D (5 bases). This CDR3 region has 12 residues. The germline V gene encodes CDR1 SGDLS and CDR2 YYNGEE. The V and J ends lost 3 bases and 4 bases respectively, with 7 bases between them. The CDR3 spells CASSAGPYGYTF. DNA of the CDR3: TGTGCCAGCAGCGCAGGGCCCTATGGCTACACCTTC.